This TCR beta chain appears in the sequencing data of a study of blood T cell repertoires in COVID-19 (dated by TCRdb to 2019 to 2021). Concerning the study at large: Samples from collaborators originated in the United States, Italy and Spain and spanned both the acute and convalescent phases of COVID-19. The prospective study material was composed of cDNA or gDNA derived from T cells, B-cell-depleted T cells, or PBMCs. The dataset comprised deeply sampled blood TCRbeta repertoires from subjects exposed to, actively infected with, or recovered from COVID-19. A freely available public database, intended as a resource for researchers studying the immune response to SARS-CoV-2, is where the repertoires were released. Samples came from the ongoing ImmuneRACE study (first 160 participants) plus 1,254 subjects from 6 global collaborators. The sample metadata nearly always contained a de-identified subject ID, COVID-19 status, age in years and sex. Where available, HLA class I and class II types were taken from metadata supplied by the sample provider and were not determined by assay-based typing. General findings and caveats noted by the study authors: How much clinical and demographic metadata was included differed by source and by participant, and the metadata was provided uncurated.

A second Seattle source provided samples from volunteer blood donors who had recovered from COVID-19. The collaborating institutions used their own protocols to collect whole blood in K2EDTA tubes. Collaborator samples were shipped for TCRbeta analysis as frozen whole blood, isolated PBMCs, or DNA extracted from either sample type. On this clone itself: What antigen it recognizes has not been identified. Per-base quality was not reported, and no clone a single base away is much larger than it.

From its cysteine to its phenylalanine, the CDR3 spans 15 amino acids. The only DNA kept is the CDR3, 45 bases in frame from the first base. As encoded in the germline V gene, CDR1 is SGHTA while CDR2 is FQGNSA. Trimming takes 5 bases from V and 1 base from J, and the germline ends sit 12 bases apart. TCRbeta CDR3 regions were amplified from genomic DNA by means of the immunoSEQ Assay, a bias-controlled multiplex PCR. Under the source paper's analysis protocol: The number of nucleated cells in each sample was estimated from the amplification of reference gene primers within the assay. To quantify the absolute abundance of each unique TCRbeta CDR3 rearrangement, sequence reads were collapsed and filtered. For each sample, productive Simpson clonality was calculated as the square root of Simpson's diversity index over productive rearrangements. Not all clones reach the TCRdb copy of this immuneACCESS table, which keeps in-frame sequences only. Checked studies attribute under half of the gap to unresolved V genes and leave the rest unexplained. The D gene and trimming were derived from the DNA, and the V and J assignments and clone size from that table. The sample table shows some 200,000 clones, and around 83% are seen once. The ten largest clones add up to around 2.9% of the sample.

This TCR was recovered from a man aged 50-60 years who had recovered from COVID-19. The V and J genes are TRBV7-2 and TRBJ2-1; the best D guess is TRBD1, with 5 bases matching. Sequences were obtained from peripheral blood. The DNA sequence is as follows: TGTGCCAGCAGCCCTCCAGGGTTATCCTACAATGAGCAGTTCTTC. Its protein is CASSPPGLSYNEQFF.